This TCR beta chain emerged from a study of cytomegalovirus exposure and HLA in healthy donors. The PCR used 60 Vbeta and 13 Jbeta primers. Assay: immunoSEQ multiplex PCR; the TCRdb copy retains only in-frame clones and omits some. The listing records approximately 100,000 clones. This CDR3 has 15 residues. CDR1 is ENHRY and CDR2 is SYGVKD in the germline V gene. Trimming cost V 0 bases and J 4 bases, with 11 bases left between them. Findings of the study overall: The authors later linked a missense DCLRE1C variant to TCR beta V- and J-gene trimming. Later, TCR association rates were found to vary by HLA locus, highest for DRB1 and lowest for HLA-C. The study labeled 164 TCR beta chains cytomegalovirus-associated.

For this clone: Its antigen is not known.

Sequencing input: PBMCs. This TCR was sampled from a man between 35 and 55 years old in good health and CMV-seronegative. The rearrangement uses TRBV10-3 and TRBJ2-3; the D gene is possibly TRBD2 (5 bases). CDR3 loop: CAISESGVRADTQYF. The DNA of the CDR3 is TGTGCCATCAGTGAGTCCGGGGTTCGCGCAGATACGCAGTATTTT.